This T cell receptor beta chain was recorded in a study of tumor T cells in aggressive B-cell lymphoma. CDR3 length: 14 residues. Trimming shortened V by 5 bases and J by 1 base, and 11 bases separated the two germline ends. Germline V lookup: CDR1 MNHEY, CDR2 SMNVEV (reference sequence). Repertoires were generated with immunoSEQ multiplex PCR, while TCRdb's copy carries only in-frame clones and drops some. The sample lists approximately 3,000 clones; about 89% were seen once. The chain employs TRBV27 and TRBJ1-1; D possibly corresponds to TRBD1 (6 bases). The source material was tumor tissue. The TCR sequence derives from an adult with diffuse large B cell lymphoma. The CDR3 nucleotides are TGTGCCAGCAGTCCCCAGACAGGGAACACTGAAGCTTTCTTT. This translates into CASSPQTGNTEAFF.